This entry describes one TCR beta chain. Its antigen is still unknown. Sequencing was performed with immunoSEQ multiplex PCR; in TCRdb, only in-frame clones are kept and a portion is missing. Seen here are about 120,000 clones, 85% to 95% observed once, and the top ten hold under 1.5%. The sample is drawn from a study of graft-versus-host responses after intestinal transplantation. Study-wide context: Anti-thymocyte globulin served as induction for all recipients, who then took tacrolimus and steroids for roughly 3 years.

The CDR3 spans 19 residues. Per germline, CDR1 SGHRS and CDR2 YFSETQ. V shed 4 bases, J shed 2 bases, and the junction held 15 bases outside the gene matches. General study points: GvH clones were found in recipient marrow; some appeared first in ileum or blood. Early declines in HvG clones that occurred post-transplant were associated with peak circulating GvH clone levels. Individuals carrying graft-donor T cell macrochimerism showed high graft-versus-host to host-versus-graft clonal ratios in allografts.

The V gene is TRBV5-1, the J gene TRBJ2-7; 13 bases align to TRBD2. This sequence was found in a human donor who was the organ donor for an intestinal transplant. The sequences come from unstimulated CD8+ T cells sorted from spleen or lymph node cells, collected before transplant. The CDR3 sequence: CASSPGLAGEADRPYEQYF. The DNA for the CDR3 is TGCGCCAGCAGCCCAGGACTAGCGGGAGAGGCGGATCGCCCCTACGAGCAGTACTTC.